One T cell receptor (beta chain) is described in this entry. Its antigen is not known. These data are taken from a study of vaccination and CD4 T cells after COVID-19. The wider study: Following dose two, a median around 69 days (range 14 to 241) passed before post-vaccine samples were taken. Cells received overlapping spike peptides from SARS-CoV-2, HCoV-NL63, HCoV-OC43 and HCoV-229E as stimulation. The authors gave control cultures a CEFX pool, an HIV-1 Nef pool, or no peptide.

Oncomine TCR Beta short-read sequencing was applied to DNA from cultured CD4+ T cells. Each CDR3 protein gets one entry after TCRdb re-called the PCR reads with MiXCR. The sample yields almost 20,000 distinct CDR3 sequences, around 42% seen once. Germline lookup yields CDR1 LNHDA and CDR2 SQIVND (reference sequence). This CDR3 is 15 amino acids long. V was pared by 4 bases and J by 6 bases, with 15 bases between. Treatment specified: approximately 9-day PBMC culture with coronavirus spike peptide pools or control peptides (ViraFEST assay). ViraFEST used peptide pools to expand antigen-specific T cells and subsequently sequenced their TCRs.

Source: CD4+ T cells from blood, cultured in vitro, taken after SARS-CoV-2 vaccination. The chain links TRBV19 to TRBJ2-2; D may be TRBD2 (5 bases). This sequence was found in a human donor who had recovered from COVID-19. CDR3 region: CASSTGLSGPGELFF. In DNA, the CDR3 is TGTGCCAGTAGTACAGGACTGTCAGGCCCCGGGGAGCTGTTTTTT.